Presented here are 20 T cell receptor beta chains from one specimen sequenced in a study of T cell changes during pregnancy in multiple sclerosis. Profiling relied on immunoSEQ multiplex PCR, and the TCRdb table lists in-frame clones only, not all of them. The sample yields about 93,000 clones, roughly 89% seen once. The sequencing here drew on peripheral blood, taken after pregnancy. The receptors were sampled from a female donor in good health, enrolled as a control in a pregnancy study.

V gene TRBV4-3 combines with J gene TRBJ2-1; TRBD1 matches at 9 bases. This CDR3 contains 15 residues. V trimming: 1 base; J trimming: 8 bases; junction bases outside the gene matches: 6. Germline V CDR1 and CDR2: LGHNA, YSLEER. CDR3 nucleotides: TGCGCCAGCAGCCAAGCACAGGGGGCTGGGTATGAGCAGTTCTTC. It yields the protein CASSQAQGAGYEQFF.

This clone was counted between two and nine times. V usage is TRBV7-9 and J usage is TRBJ1-1, with 7 bases that match TRBD1. The CDR3 consists of 14 residues. Germline V lookup: CDR1 SEHNR, CDR2 FQNEAQ (reference sequence). Germline trimming cut 5 bases from V and 8 bases from J; bases unmatched to any gene: 11. The DNA of the CDR3 is TGTGCCAGCAGCAACCCGACAGGGATAGAAGAAGCTTTCTTT. Its translation: CASSNPTGIEEAFF.

The chain is built from TRBV11-3 and TRBJ2-3; 8 bases fit TRBD2. The CDR3 loop spans 16 amino acids. Trimming removed 1 base from V and 4 bases from J; junction bases left unmatched: 7. CDR1 SGHNT and CDR2 YENEEA come from the germline V gene. The CDR3, as DNA: TGTGCCAGCAGCTTAGGGGGACTAGAACGTTCAGATACGCAGTATTTT. As protein: CASSLGGLERSDTQYF.

This clone was seen once. The V and J genes are TRBV4-2 and TRBJ2-7, with unresolved D. The length of the CDR3 is 15 residues. The germline V gene has CDR1 LGHNA and CDR2 YNFKEQ. The V end was cut by 2 bases, the J end by 0 bases, with 11 bases between. The CDR3 here is CASSQTVQSSYEQYF. As DNA, the CDR3 is TGTGCCAGCAGCCAAACAGTTCAAAGCTCCTACGAGCAGTACTTC.

This chain joins TRBV10-3 and TRBJ1-1; D possibly corresponds to TRBD1 (6 bases). The CDR3 extends over 12 amino acids. The V gene lost 0 bases and the J gene lost 8 bases, with 7 bases spanning the gap. Germline loops: CDR1 ENHRY, CDR2 SYGVKD. The CDR3 region is CAISESTGEAFF. The CDR3 DNA is TGTGCCATCAGTGAGTCAACAGGGGAAGCTTTCTTT.

Turning to this clone: Different DNA sequences within this sample yield the same CDR3. V and J are TRBV19 and TRBJ1-2; 8 bases are a match to TRBD1. The CDR3 spans 14 residues. Germline loops: CDR1 LNHDA, CDR2 SQIVND (reference sequence). Losses at the gene ends were 5 bases for V and 3 bases for J; bases not matched to a gene: 5. The CDR3 here is CASSVRGRDYGYTF. As DNA, the CDR3 is TGTGCCAGTAGTGTCAGGGGGCGAGACTATGGCTACACCTTC.

The sample holds one count of this clone. The rearrangement joins TRBV6-6 to TRBJ1-1; D remains ambiguous. The CDR3 sequence is 15 residues long. V was cut by 8 bases and J by 0 bases, with 16 bases left in between. Germline V lookup: CDR1 MNHNY, CDR2 SVGAGI (reference sequence). In nucleotides, the CDR3 is TGTGCCAGCTCTCGAGTCTCGTCCATGAACACTGAAGCTTTCTTT. Residues: CASSRVSSMNTEAFF.

The chain employs TRBV30 and TRBJ2-1, with D unresolved. This CDR3 contains 12 residues. Germline V gene data show CDR1 as GTSNPN and CDR2 as SVGIG (reference sequence). Trimming cost V 1 base and J 8 bases, with 9 bases left between them. The CDR3 spells CAWSGLVDEQFF. In nucleotides, the CDR3 is TGTGCCTGGAGTGGACTGGTCGATGAGCAGTTCTTC. Using reference TRBV30 and TRBJ2-1 for the parts outside the CDR3, the full variable domain is SQTIHQWPATLVQPVGSPLSLECTVEGTSNPNLYWYRQAAGRGLQLLFYSVGIGQISSEVPQNLSASRPQDRQFILSSKKLLLSDSGFYLCAWSGLVDEQFFGPGTRLTVL.

V gene TRBV2 combines with J gene TRBJ1-3; D remains ambiguous. CDR1 and CDR2 from the germline V gene are SNHLY and FYNNEI. V was pared by 5 bases and J by 3 bases, with 5 bases between. The CDR3 is made up of 12 amino acids. CDR3 in amino acids: CASSYSGNTIYF. The CDR3 DNA sequence: TGTGCCAGCAGTTATAGTGGAAACACCATATATTTT.

In DNA, the CDR3 is TGTGCCAGCAGCCAACAGGGGGACCCATCTGGGGCCAACGTCCTGACTTTC. This translates into CASSQQGDPSGANVLTF. The V call is TRBV13, the J call TRBJ2-6, with 8 bases fitting TRBD1. Germline trimming cut 5 bases from V and 1 base from J; bases unmatched to any gene: 7. The CDR3 is made up of 17 amino acids. Germline V CDR1 and CDR2: PRHDT, FYEKMQ (reference sequence).

The V call is TRBV7-2, the J call TRBJ1-6; D is unresolved. Germline loops: CDR1 SGHTA, CDR2 FQGNSA. V lost 3 bases and J 4 bases, leaving 10 bases between the germline ends. The CDR3 has 15 residues. CDR3 region: CASSLGGGYNSPLHF. The CDR3 region has the DNA TGTGCCAGCAGCTTGGGCGGAGGATATAATTCACCCCTCCACTTT.

The chain carries TRBV27 and TRBJ1-5, with TRBD1 identical over 7 bases. With 9 bases clipped from V and 0 bases from J, the junction kept 14 bases outside the gene matches. This CDR3 contains 17 residues. CDR1 and CDR2 from the germline V gene are MNHEY and SMNVEV (reference sequence). CDR3 sequence reads: CASSALTGQYSNQPQHF. The DNA for the CDR3 is TGTGCCAGTTCAGCCTTGACAGGGCAATATAGCAATCAGCCCCAGCATTTT.

This clone has more than one count but fewer than ten. The chain couples TRBV27 to TRBJ1-2, with D uncertain. V lost 6 bases and J lost 2, with 10 bases in between. The germline gives CDR1 MNHEY, CDR2 SMNVEV (reference sequence). The CDR3 spans 13 residues. The CDR3 here is CASSPSENYGYTF. In nucleotides, the CDR3 is TGTGCCAGCAGCCCGAGTGAAAACTATGGCTACACCTTC.

The DNA for the CDR3 is TGTGCCACCAGCGTGGACAGCTCCTATAATTCACCCCTCCACTTT. As protein: CATSVDSSYNSPLHF. The chain is built from TRBV15 and TRBJ1-6; D may be TRBD1 (6 bases). The CDR3 runs 15 residues. Germline CDR1 and CDR2: LNHNV and YYDKDF (reference sequence). With 5 bases removed from V and 0 bases from J, the gap between germline ends came to 8 bases.

About this clone itself: The same CDR3 also results from other DNA sequences found in this sample. The rearrangement links TRBV7-9 to TRBJ2-5; D is uncertain. Deletions cut 6 bases from V and 0 bases from J, with 5 bases between. CDR1 and CDR2 (germline): SEHNR, FQNEAQ (reference sequence). There are 12 residues in the CDR3. The CDR3 sequence is CASSPYQETQYF. The CDR3 DNA follows: TGTGCCAGCAGTCCGTACCAAGAGACCCAGTACTTC. The full variable domain, its missing parts supplied by reference TRBV7-9 and TRBJ2-5, is DTGVSQNPRHKITKRGQNVTFRCDPISEHNRLYWYRQTLGQGPEFLTYFQNEAQLEKSRLLSDRFSAERPKGSFSTLEIQRTEQGDSAMYLCASSPYQETQYFGPGTRLLVL.

V is TRBV2 and J is TRBJ1-1; TRBD1 aligns across 7 bases. V gave up 6 bases and J gave up 1 base; unmatched junction bases: 5. Germline V gene lookup returns CDR1 SNHLY and CDR2 FYNNEI. The CDR3 spans 14 residues. This CDR3 reads CASRTQGSNTEAFF. The DNA of the CDR3 is TGTGCCAGCAGAACACAGGGGTCGAACACTGAAGCTTTCTTT.

This clone was recorded only once. V gene TRBV18 combines with J gene TRBJ1-1, with a possible D match to TRBD1 (5 bases). The CDR3 length is 12 residues. Trimming stripped 8 bases from V and 1 base from J, with 8 bases between. The germline CDR1 and CDR2 sequences are KGHSH and LQKENI. CDR3 in amino acids: CASHQGNTEAFF. CDR3 bases: TGTGCCAGCCACCAGGGGAACACTGAAGCTTTCTTT.

This chain connects TRBV15 to TRBJ1-1, with TRBD1 identical over 7 bases. Germline CDR1 and CDR2: LNHNV and YYDKDF (reference sequence). The CDR3 runs to 14 residues. V trimming: 1 base; J trimming: 4 bases; junction bases outside the gene matches: 3. CDR3 loop: CATSRGQGSTEAFF. The CDR3 DNA reads TGTGCCACCAGCAGAGGACAGGGATCCACTGAAGCTTTCTTT.

This chain uses TRBV9 with TRBJ2-2; 8 bases line up with TRBD1. With 3 bases clipped from V and 4 bases from J, the junction kept 5 bases outside the gene matches. The V gene's germline CDR1 is SGDLS and CDR2 YYNGEE. The CDR3 spans 15 residues. The CDR3: CASSATGTGTGELFF. DNA of the CDR3: TGTGCCAGCAGCGCCACCGGGACAGGCACCGGGGAGCTGTTTTTT.

The V and J genes are TRBV7-9 and TRBJ2-7, with a tentative D call TRBD1 (5 bases). CDR1 SEHNR and CDR2 FQNEAQ come from the germline V gene (reference sequence). The germline V and J ends were trimmed by 4 bases and 2 bases, with 9 bases remaining between them. This CDR3 contains 13 residues. The DNA for the CDR3 is TGTGCCAGCAGCTCCCCGGACACCTACGAGCAGTACTTC. It codes for CASSSPDTYEQYF.